This TCR beta chain stems from a study of blood T cell repertoires in COVID-19. Study summary: COVID-19 samples from acute and convalescent phases originated in the United States, Italy and Spain. T cells, B-cell-depleted T cells, or PBMCs provided the cDNA or gDNA that served as material.

Seattle-derived patients entered the study during active infection and were followed longitudinally. The CDR3 runs 17 residues. Looked up from germline, CDR1 is MNHEY and CDR2 is SVGEGT. V lost 0 bases to trimming and J lost 9 bases; unmatched junction nucleotides: 14. As processed by the authors: Reference gene primers were amplified, and this amplification served to estimate nucleated cell counts. Assay used: immunoSEQ multiplex PCR; TCRdb lists only in-frame clones, some missing. V, J and clone size were drawn from that table, and D and trimming were deduced from the DNA. The data contain about 370,000 clones, 89% of them seen just once; the ten biggest clones take up approximately 3%.

The clonotype was recovered from a woman in her thirties with COVID-19, enrolled during active disease. The chain is built from TRBV6-2 or TRBV6-3 and TRBJ2-1, with TRBD2 matching 7 bases. Sample: peripheral blood. In DNA, the CDR3 is TGTGCCAGCAGTTACTCGGCGGATAGCGGGCCACGGGGTGAGCAGTTCTTC. As protein: CASSYSADSGPRGEQFF.